These 4 T cell receptor beta chains share one sample of origin, sequenced in a study of shared clonotypes between healthy human individuals. Clones were read by immunoSEQ multiplex PCR, and TCRdb kept only the in-frame ones, dropping some. The sample shows roughly 1 million clones, 70% to 80% of them seen only once. Sequencing used memory CD4+ T cells from PBMCs. Specified subset: CD45RA-negative fraction. These TCRs come from a man between 18 and 35 years old in good health. Some clones in this sample may be carry-over from other donors' samples.

This chain joins TRBV23-1 and TRBJ1-5, with 7 positions matching TRBD1. TRBV23-1 is labeled an ORF, and its function is uncertain. V trimming: 10 bases; J trimming: 0 bases; junction bases outside the gene matches: 12. This CDR3 comprises 16 residues. The CDR3 here is CAIQRQGTNSNQPQHF. The CDR3 DNA reads TGCGCCATCCAGAGACAGGGAACAAATAGCAATCAGCCCCAGCATTTT.

This chain connects TRBV7-2 to TRBJ2-7; 11 bases line up with TRBD2. CDR1 and CDR2 from the germline V gene are SGHTA and FQGNSA. The CDR3 length is 15 residues. With 4 bases clipped from V and 2 bases from J, the junction kept 4 bases outside the gene matches. The CDR3 DNA follows: TGTGCCAGCAGCTCGCGACTAGCGGGGACCTACGAGCAGTACTTC. It yields the protein CASSSRLAGTYEQYF.

Only a few counts were recorded for this clone. The same CDR3 also results from other DNA sequences found in this sample. The J gene is TRBJ1-1, the V gene TRBV4-2, with D hard to call. Trimming removed 0 bases from V and 5 bases from J, with 7 bases in between. The CDR3 contains 13 residues. Germline V gives CDR1 LGHNA, CDR2 YNFKEQ. In DNA form, the CDR3 reads TGTGCCAGCAGCCAAGATCGGTATACTGAAGCTTTCTTT. Encoded protein: CASSQDRYTEAFF.

The gene calls are TRBV7-9 and TRBJ1-1; tentative D call: TRBD1 (5 bases). The germline V and J ends were trimmed by 3 bases and 1 base, with 9 bases remaining between them. The V gene's germline CDR1 is SEHNR and CDR2 FQNEAQ (reference sequence). The CDR3 loop spans 14 amino acids. The CDR3 sequence: CASSFLGANTEAFF. The CDR3 coding sequence is TGTGCCAGCAGCTTCTTAGGGGCGAACACTGAAGCTTTCTTT.